This T cell receptor beta chain comes out of a study of blood T cell repertoires in COVID-19. About the study: Samples taken during acute and convalescent COVID-19 were collected in the United States, Italy and Spain. The analysed material was cDNA or gDNA that came from T cells, B-cell-depleted T cells, or PBMCs.

As processed by the authors: Estimation of nucleated cell counts was performed using reference gene primer amplification. TCRdb's table, derived via immunoSEQ multiplex PCR, lists solely in-frame clones and lacks some. D and trimming were read from the DNA, whereas the V and J calls and clone size are those reported in that table. The profile covers roughly 280,000 clones, with 83% appearing a single time and 4.6% taken by the ten largest. This CDR3 spans 15 amino acids. The V and J ends lost 2 bases and 4 bases, in that order; junction bases with no gene match: 5. Germline V CDR1 and CDR2: SGHRS, YFSETQ.

The sequence was obtained from a man aged 60 to 69 who had recovered from COVID-19. The chain carries TRBV5-1 and TRBJ2-7; 11 bases are a match to TRBD1. Material for sequencing was peripheral blood. CDR3 region: CASSLGGTGGYEQYF. CDR3 DNA sequence: TGCGCCAGCAGCTTAGGCGGGACAGGGGGTTACGAGCAGTACTTC. Combining the CDR3 with reference TRBV5-1 and TRBJ2-7 gives the whole variable domain KAGVTQTPRYLIKTRGQQVTLSCSPISGHRSVSWYQQTPGQGLQFLFEYFSETQRNKGNFPGRFSGRQFSNSRSEMNVSTLELGDSALYLCASSLGGTGGYEQYFGPGTRLTVT.